The rows below give T cell receptor beta chains drawn from one sample of a study of blood T cells in healthy people across ages. TCRdb fed the 5' RACE reads into MiXCR, producing one record per CDR3 protein. The table records 450,000 to 600,000 distinct CDR3 sequences, roughly a quarter of them present only once. The same data also contributed to another study, on T cells of mothers and their children.

The sequenced material came from blood. These receptors all stem from a boy between 2 and 10 years old in good health. The CDR3 runs from the conserved cysteine through the conserved F or W. The D gene is left open where the match is weak. Clone size is shown for a subset of rows, as once, few, many or a class of expanded clone.

>few|TRBD2|TRBV7-9|TRBJ2-7
CASSFTSGAEQYF
TGTGCCAGCAGCTTTACTAGCGGCGCGGAGCAGTACTTC
>.|TRBD1|TRBV6-6|TRBJ2-2
CASSFGQVNTGELFF
TGTGCCAGCAGCTTCGGACAGGTGAACACCGGGGAGCTGTTTTTT
>.|TRBD2|TRBV20-1|TRBJ2-5
CSAREGRLAAPETQYF
TGCAGTGCTAGAGAGGGGAGACTAGCGGCCCCAGAGACCCAGTACTTC
>.|.|TRBV7-2|TRBJ2-3
CASSLDFQGREPDTQYF
TGTGCCAGCAGCTTAGATTTCCAGGGGCGGGAGCCAGATACGCAGTATTTT
>few|TRBD2|TRBV20-1|TRBJ2-5
CSAREGLAGAAETQYF
TGCAGTGCTAGGGAGGGACTAGCGGGGGCCGCGGAGACCCAGTACTTC
>.|TRBD1|TRBV3-1|TRBJ1-2
CASSQGTGGSYGYTF
TGTGCCAGCAGCCAAGGAACAGGGGGTAGCTATGGCTACACCTTC
>few|.|TRBV12-3/TRBV12-4|TRBJ1-4
CASSLTNRQSNEKLFF
TGTGCCAGCAGTTTGACTAACAGGCAGTCGAATGAAAAACTGTTTTTT
>.|.|TRBV1|TRBJ1-2
CTSSLYYGYTF
TGCACCAGCAGCCTCTATTATGGCTACACCTTC
>few|.|TRBV4-3|TRBJ2-1
CASSQEGYTNEQFF
TGCGCCAGCAGCCAAGAGGGGTATACGAATGAGCAGTTCTTC
>.|.|TRBV2|TRBJ2-3
CASSSYQLDTQYF
TGTGCCAGCAGTTCATACCAGCTTGATACGCAGTATTTT
>.|TRBD1|TRBV18|TRBJ2-7
CASFGTGVYEQYF
TGTGCCAGCTTTGGGACAGGTGTGTACGAGCAGTACTTC
>.|TRBD1|TRBV27|TRBJ1-2
CASSFTGTGGYYGYTF
TGTGCCAGCAGCTTTACCGGGACAGGGGGGTACTATGGCTACACCTTC
>.|.|TRBV25-1|TRBJ2-4
CASRRAWRGYF
TGTGCCAGCAGGAGAGCTTGGAGAGGGTACTTC
>.|.|TRBV20-1|TRBJ2-1
CSVGEPSRSNEQFF
TGCAGTGTCGGGGAGCCCAGTCGGTCCAATGAGCAGTTCTTC
>few|TRBD1|TRBV7-2|TRBJ1-3
CASSLGDRGLGNTIYF
TGTGCCAGCAGCTTAGGGGACAGGGGGCTGGGAAACACCATATATTTT
>.|TRBD2|TRBV6-7|TRBJ2-3
CATSDRGGLAGPDTQYF
TGTGCCACCAGCGACAGGGGAGGACTAGCGGGGCCAGATACGCAGTATTTT
>many|.|TRBV19|TRBJ1-1
CASSTGRTGAFF
TGTGCCAGTAGTACCGGGCGTACCGGGGCTTTCTTT
>few|TRBD1|TRBV5-1|TRBJ2-7
CASSSRTGEYEQYF
TGCGCCAGCAGTTCCAGGACAGGGGAGTACGAGCAGTACTTC
>.|.|TRBV5-1|TRBJ2-3
CASSLARAGTDTQYF
TGCGCCAGCAGCTTGGCCAGGGCCGGGACAGATACGCAGTATTTT
>once|.|TRBV20-1|TRBJ2-7
CSARHDSSYEQYF
TGCAGTGCTAGACATGACAGCTCCTACGAGCAGTACTTC
>few|TRBD2|TRBV24-1|TRBJ2-1
CATRGLADNEQFF
TGTGCCACCAGGGGACTAGCGGACAATGAGCAGTTCTTC
>few|.|TRBV7-9|TRBJ2-7
CASSLEGAGYEQYF
TGTGCCAGCAGCTTAGAGGGCGCGGGCTACGAGCAGTACTTC
>.|TRBD2|TRBV12-3/TRBV12-4|TRBJ2-4
CASSLMTSGNIQYF
TGTGCCAGCAGTTTAATGACTAGCGGAAACATTCAGTACTTC
>.|.|TRBV3-1|TRBJ2-1
CASSQDLAGTLTYNEQFF
TGTGCCAGCAGCCAAGATCTGGCTGGTACCCTCACCTACAATGAGCAGTTCTTC
>once|TRBD1|TRBV11-2|TRBJ1-5
CASSRDREGQPQHF
TGTGCCAGCAGCCGTGACAGGGAAGGGCAGCCCCAGCATTTT
>.|.|TRBV29-1|TRBJ2-2
CVATGNTGELFF
TGCGTGGCTACAGGGAACACCGGGGAGCTGTTTTTT
>.|.|TRBV25-1|TRBJ1-1
CASSEFKGVTEAFF
TGTGCCAGCAGTGAATTCAAGGGGGTTACTGAAGCTTTCTTT
>many|.|TRBV12-3/TRBV12-4|TRBJ2-5
CASSLRGRETQYF
TGTGCCAGCAGCCTCAGGGGAAGGGAGACCCAGTACTTC
>.|.|TRBV15|TRBJ2-7
CATSRDQYEQYF
TGTGCCACCAGCAGAGATCAATACGAGCAGTACTTC
>few|.|TRBV6-2/TRBV6-3|TRBJ2-6
CASSYADAGSSGANVLTF
TGTGCCAGCAGTTACGCGGACGCGGGAAGTTCTGGGGCCAACGTCCTGACTTTC
>.|TRBD1|TRBV5-1|TRBJ2-5
CASSLSSGGQGGVTQYF
TGCGCCAGCAGCTTGTCAAGCGGCGGACAGGGGGGAGTGACCCAGTACTTC
>.|.|TRBV14|TRBJ2-3
CASSQDGVGPADTQYF
TGTGCCAGCAGCCAGGATGGAGTGGGGCCCGCAGATACGCAGTATTTT
>few|.|TRBV11-2|TRBJ2-4
CASSRSPGAKNIQYF
TGTGCCAGCAGCCGGTCCCCCGGAGCCAAAAACATTCAGTACTTC
>.|TRBD1|TRBV24-1|TRBJ2-6
CATSAGGERGANVLTF
TGTGCCACCAGTGCAGGGGGAGAGAGGGGGGCCAACGTCCTGACTTTC
>.|TRBD1|TRBV12-3/TRBV12-4|TRBJ2-5
CASSRPQGAGWETQYF
TGTGCCAGCAGTCGACCACAGGGGGCAGGGTGGGAGACCCAGTACTTC
>.|.|TRBV24-1|TRBJ2-5
CATSDRGGETQYF
TGTGCCACCAGTGATCGGGGTGGAGAGACCCAGTACTTC
>.|.|TRBV7-9|TRBJ1-4
CASSFQDEKLFF
TGTGCCAGCAGCTTTCAGGATGAAAAACTGTTTTTT
>.|.|TRBV20-1|TRBJ2-7
CSAPGASLDEQYF
TGCAGTGCCCCGGGAGCTTCTCTCGACGAGCAGTACTTC
>.|.|TRBV7-2|TRBJ1-2
CASGPEGVGLYGYTF
TGTGCCAGCGGTCCTGAGGGGGTGGGACTATATGGCTACACCTTC
>.|.|TRBV20-1|TRBJ2-5
CSADAMRDRGETQYF
TGCAGTGCCGACGCTATGAGGGATCGGGGGGAGACCCAGTACTTC
>few|TRBD2|TRBV11-2|TRBJ2-1
CASSLEGLAGNEQFF
TGTGCCAGCAGCTTAGAGGGACTAGCGGGGAATGAGCAGTTCTTC
>few|TRBD1|TRBV12-3/TRBV12-4|TRBJ1-2
CASSPTGSGYTF
TGTGCCAGCAGTCCGACAGGGTCTGGCTACACCTTC
>few|TRBD2|TRBV27|TRBJ2-4
CASSFRPSGAKNIQYF
TGTGCCAGCAGTTTCAGGCCTAGCGGAGCCAAAAACATTCAGTACTTC
>.|TRBD2|TRBV20-1|TRBJ2-1
CSARDPGLAGLSYNEQFF
TGCAGTGCTAGAGACCCGGGGCTAGCGGGACTCTCCTACAATGAGCAGTTCTTC
>many|TRBD2|TRBV7-2|TRBJ2-4
CASSLDAGGLGKNIQYF
TGTGCCAGCAGCTTAGATGCGGGAGGGCTCGGCAAAAACATTCAGTACTTC
>.|TRBD2|TRBV20-1|TRBJ2-5
CSAERELETQYF
TGCAGTGCCGAGCGGGAGTTAGAGACCCAGTACTTC
>.|TRBD2|TRBV30|TRBJ2-1
CAWSVPLAGGQDEQFF
TGTGCCTGGAGTGTACCCCTAGCGGGAGGGCAGGATGAGCAGTTCTTC
>.|.|TRBV11-2|TRBJ1-2
CASSLQDWGYTF
TGTGCCAGCAGCTTACAGGATTGGGGCTACACCTTC
>many|.|TRBV12-5|TRBJ2-1
CASGLVRWTLSYNEQFF
TGTGCTAGTGGTTTGGTAAGGTGGACCCTCTCCTACAATGAGCAGTTCTTC